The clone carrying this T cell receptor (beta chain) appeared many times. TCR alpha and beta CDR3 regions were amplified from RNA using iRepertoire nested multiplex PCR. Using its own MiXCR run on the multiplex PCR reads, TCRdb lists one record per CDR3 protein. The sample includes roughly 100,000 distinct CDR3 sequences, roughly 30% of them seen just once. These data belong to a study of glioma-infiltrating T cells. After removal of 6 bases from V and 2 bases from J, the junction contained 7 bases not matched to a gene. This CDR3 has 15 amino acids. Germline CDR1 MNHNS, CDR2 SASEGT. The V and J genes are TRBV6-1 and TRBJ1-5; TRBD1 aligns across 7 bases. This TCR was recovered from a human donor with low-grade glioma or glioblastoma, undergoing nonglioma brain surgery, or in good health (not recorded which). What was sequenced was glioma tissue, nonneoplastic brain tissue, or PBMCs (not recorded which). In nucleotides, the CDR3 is TGTGCCAGCAGAGACAGGGACAATGGCAATCAGCCCCAGCATTTT. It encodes CASRDRDNGNQPQHF.